This is a list of T cell receptor beta chains from one sample in a study of PD-1 blockade in classical Hodgkin lymphoma. TCRdb's copy holds only in-frame clones and misses some; the assay was immunoSEQ multiplex PCR. In the table there are about 26,000 clones, more than 75% of which are singletons. Sample: peripheral blood mononuclear cells (PBMCs), taken before the second cycle of nivolumab. The source of these receptors is a human donor with classical Hodgkin lymphoma. The CDR3 runs from the conserved cysteine through the conserved F or W. D genes are given only for firm matches. Only part of the rows carry a size: once, few, many, or a class if the clone is expanded.

abundance: -
v_gene: TRBV7-6
j_gene: TRBJ2-1
d_gene: TRBD1
CDR3nt: TGTGCCAGCAGCTTAGAGTTCGGGGTCAGGGGGCCTGAGCAGTTCTTC
CDR3aa: CASSLEFGVRGPEQFF

abundance: -
v_gene: TRBV28
j_gene: TRBJ1-1
d_gene: TRBD1
CDR3nt: TGTGCCAGCAGGCCTAGACAGGGATTGACTGAAGCTTTCTTT
CDR3aa: CASRPRQGLTEAFF

abundance: -
v_gene: TRBV5-6
j_gene: TRBJ2-1
d_gene: TRBD2
CDR3nt: TGTGCCAGCAGCTTGGGGAGCGGGGGGTTCAATGAGCAGTTCTTC
CDR3aa: CASSLGSGGFNEQFF

abundance: -
v_gene: TRBV6-5
j_gene: TRBJ1-1
d_gene: TRBD1
CDR3nt: TGTGCCAGCAGAACACAAGGGACAGGGAACACTGAAGCTTTCTTT
CDR3aa: CASRTQGTGNTEAFF

abundance: few
v_gene: TRBV7-6
j_gene: TRBJ2-3
d_gene: -
CDR3nt: TGTGCCAGCAGCTTAGTACCGGTGGATACGCAGTATTTT
CDR3aa: CASSLVPVDTQYF

abundance: once
v_gene: TRBV27
j_gene: TRBJ2-7
d_gene: -
CDR3nt: TGTGCCAGCACCGACAGCTCCTACGAGCAGTACTTC
CDR3aa: CASTDSSYEQYF

abundance: -
v_gene: TRBV9
j_gene: TRBJ1-2
d_gene: TRBD1
CDR3nt: TGTGCCAGCAGCGGACAGGGTTATGGTGGCTACACCTTC
CDR3aa: CASSGQGYGGYTF

abundance: once
v_gene: TRBV2
j_gene: TRBJ2-1
d_gene: -
CDR3nt: TGTGCGGGCGGGGCCTCCTACAATGAGCAGTTCTTC
CDR3aa: CAGGASYNEQFF

abundance: -
v_gene: TRBV9
j_gene: TRBJ1-5
d_gene: TRBD1
CDR3nt: TGTGCCAGCAGCCCACAGGGGGGTAGCAATCAGCCCCAGCATTTT
CDR3aa: CASSPQGGSNQPQHF

abundance: -
v_gene: TRBV2
j_gene: TRBJ1-5
d_gene: TRBD1
CDR3nt: TGTGCCAGTACAGGGGAGAGCGGGAGCAATCAGCCCCAGCATTTT
CDR3aa: CASTGESGSNQPQHF

abundance: -
v_gene: TRBV6-5
j_gene: TRBJ2-3
d_gene: TRBD2
CDR3nt: TGTGCCAGCAGTTACGGGGAGGGCCCAGATACGCAGTATTTT
CDR3aa: CASSYGEGPDTQYF

abundance: -
v_gene: TRBV7-9
j_gene: TRBJ2-3
d_gene: -
CDR3nt: TGTGCCAGCAGCTTACGGGGTATAGCGGATACGCAGTATTTT
CDR3aa: CASSLRGIADTQYF

abundance: -
v_gene: TRBV10-3
j_gene: TRBJ2-3
d_gene: TRBD2
CDR3nt: TGTGCCATCAGTGGCAGCGGGGGGTTGTCGACCACAGATACGCAGTATTTT
CDR3aa: CAISGSGGLSTTDTQYF

abundance: -
v_gene: TRBV2
j_gene: TRBJ1-3
d_gene: -
CDR3nt: TGTGCCAGCAGTGAAGCGCTCGGGGGGGCTAATGGAAACACCATATATTTT
CDR3aa: CASSEALGGANGNTIYF

abundance: -
v_gene: TRBV2
j_gene: TRBJ2-7
d_gene: -
CDR3nt: TGTGCCAGCAGTCCCTTGGGGGCCCGACCAGGGGACACTTACGAGCAGTACTTC
CDR3aa: CASSPLGARPGDTYEQYF

abundance: -
v_gene: TRBV19
j_gene: TRBJ2-7
d_gene: -
CDR3nt: TGTGCCAGTAGTGTACTGGGTCTCGAGCAGTACTTC
CDR3aa: CASSVLGLEQYF

abundance: -
v_gene: TRBV9
j_gene: TRBJ1-2
d_gene: -
CDR3nt: TGTGCCAGCAGCCGCTCAGGAACTAACTATGGCTACACCTTC
CDR3aa: CASSRSGTNYGYTF

abundance: -
v_gene: TRBV4-3
j_gene: TRBJ2-1
d_gene: -
CDR3nt: TGCGCCAGCGGCGACTCCTACAATGAGCAGTTCTTC
CDR3aa: CASGDSYNEQFF

abundance: -
v_gene: TRBV6-4
j_gene: TRBJ2-6
d_gene: -
CDR3nt: TGTGCCAGCAGTGACAACTCTGGGGCCAACGTCCTGACTTTC
CDR3aa: CASSDNSGANVLTF

abundance: once
v_gene: TRBV6-5
j_gene: TRBJ1-2
d_gene: -
CDR3nt: TGTGCCAGCAGCGCGGACAGCTCGTTCTATGGCTACACCTTC
CDR3aa: CASSADSSFYGYTF

abundance: -
v_gene: TRBV4-3
j_gene: TRBJ2-7
d_gene: -
CDR3nt: TGCGCCAGCAGCCCTCAATATCAACCATTCTCCTACGAGCAGTACTTC
CDR3aa: CASSPQYQPFSYEQYF

abundance: -
v_gene: TRBV6-6
j_gene: TRBJ1-1
d_gene: -
CDR3nt: TGTGCCAGCAGCCCGACAGGGAACACTGAAGCTTTCTTT
CDR3aa: CASSPTGNTEAFF

abundance: -
v_gene: TRBV6-1
j_gene: TRBJ2-2
d_gene: TRBD1
CDR3nt: TGTGCCAGCAGTGTAGGACAGGGCCCCGGGGAGCTGTTTTTT
CDR3aa: CASSVGQGPGELFF

abundance: -
v_gene: TRBV4-2
j_gene: TRBJ2-5
d_gene: -
CDR3nt: TGTGCCAGCAGCCAGGACTCGCAAGAGACCCAGTACTTC
CDR3aa: CASSQDSQETQYF

abundance: -
v_gene: TRBV18
j_gene: TRBJ1-6
d_gene: TRBD1
CDR3nt: TGTGCCAGCTCACCATGGGGACAGAGTAATTCACCCCTCCACTTT
CDR3aa: CASSPWGQSNSPLHF

abundance: -
v_gene: TRBV4-3
j_gene: TRBJ2-1
d_gene: -
CDR3nt: TGCGCCAGCAGCCAAGATTCAGGGACCCCCTACAATGAGCAGTTCTTC
CDR3aa: CASSQDSGTPYNEQFF

abundance: -
v_gene: TRBV6-4
j_gene: TRBJ2-3
d_gene: TRBD1
CDR3nt: TGTGCCAGCAGTCCGACAGGGAACACAGATACGCAGTATTTT
CDR3aa: CASSPTGNTDTQYF

abundance: -
v_gene: TRBV10-1
j_gene: TRBJ2-7
d_gene: -
CDR3nt: TGCGCCAGCAGCGACGGACTGGGAGACGAGCAGTACTTC
CDR3aa: CASSDGLGDEQYF

abundance: -
v_gene: TRBV9
j_gene: TRBJ2-3
d_gene: TRBD2
CDR3nt: TGTGCCAGCAGCCAACGACTAGCGGGGAGCACAGATACGCAGTATTTT
CDR3aa: CASSQRLAGSTDTQYF

abundance: -
v_gene: TRBV4-3
j_gene: TRBJ1-1
d_gene: TRBD1
CDR3nt: TGCGCCAGCGCGAACAGGGGGTACACGAACACTGAAGCTTTCTTT
CDR3aa: CASANRGYTNTEAFF

abundance: -
v_gene: TRBV18
j_gene: TRBJ2-5
d_gene: -
CDR3nt: TGTGCCAGCTCACCCGGCCCCGGGGGAGAGACCCAGTACTTC
CDR3aa: CASSPGPGGETQYF

abundance: -
v_gene: TRBV6-5
j_gene: TRBJ1-6
d_gene: -
CDR3nt: TGTGCCAGCAGTACGGACAGACCAAATTCACCCCTCCACTTT
CDR3aa: CASSTDRPNSPLHF

abundance: -
v_gene: TRBV6-1
j_gene: TRBJ1-2
d_gene: -
CDR3nt: TGTGCCAGCAGGAAGGACAGAGATTCTAACTATGGCTACACCTTC
CDR3aa: CASRKDRDSNYGYTF

abundance: -
v_gene: TRBV6-6
j_gene: TRBJ1-5
d_gene: -
CDR3nt: TGTGCCAGCAGTTACTCGAGGGGGGTTGGCAATCAGCCCCAGCATTTT
CDR3aa: CASSYSRGVGNQPQHF

abundance: few
v_gene: TRBV6-1
j_gene: TRBJ1-1
d_gene: -
CDR3nt: TGTGCCAGCAGTGAAGGGGAGGGGTGGGCTGAAGCTTTCTTT
CDR3aa: CASSEGEGWAEAFF

abundance: -
v_gene: TRBV9
j_gene: TRBJ2-5
d_gene: TRBD1
CDR3nt: TGTGCCAGCAGCCCCTCAGGGGGAAGAGAGACCCAGTACTTC
CDR3aa: CASSPSGGRETQYF

abundance: -
v_gene: TRBV29-1
j_gene: TRBJ1-2
d_gene: -
CDR3nt: TGCAGCGTTGGAGACCTGGACGAGGTCTATGGCTACACCTTC
CDR3aa: CSVGDLDEVYGYTF

abundance: -
v_gene: TRBV28
j_gene: TRBJ1-6
d_gene: TRBD1
CDR3nt: TGTGCCAGCAGTCCGCTGGGACAGTATAATTCACCCCTCCACTTT
CDR3aa: CASSPLGQYNSPLHF

abundance: -
v_gene: TRBV5-1
j_gene: TRBJ1-1
d_gene: TRBD1
CDR3nt: TGCGCCAGCAGCTCACGGACAGGGTACACTGAAGCTTTCTTT
CDR3aa: CASSSRTGYTEAFF

abundance: -
v_gene: TRBV6-5
j_gene: TRBJ2-7
d_gene: -
CDR3nt: TGTGCCAGCAGTTACTCAGGGCAGCCAGACTACGAGCAGTACTTC
CDR3aa: CASSYSGQPDYEQYF

abundance: -
v_gene: TRBV27
j_gene: TRBJ2-7
d_gene: -
CDR3nt: TGTGCCAGCAGTTCCATTCGGGTGGACAAGCCTGGCGAGCAGTACTTC
CDR3aa: CASSSIRVDKPGEQYF

abundance: -
v_gene: TRBV10-2
j_gene: TRBJ1-2
d_gene: -
CDR3nt: TGCGCCAGCAGTGACGAGGTCCACTATGGCTACACCTTC
CDR3aa: CASSDEVHYGYTF

abundance: -
v_gene: TRBV7-3
j_gene: TRBJ2-3
d_gene: -
CDR3nt: TGTGCCAGCAGCTTAACGAAGGGAGGTGCGAGCACAGATACGCAGTATTTT
CDR3aa: CASSLTKGGASTDTQYF

abundance: -
v_gene: TRBV9
j_gene: TRBJ1-5
d_gene: -
CDR3nt: TGTGCCAGCAGCGTAGGGCAGACGGATCAGCCCCAGCATTTT
CDR3aa: CASSVGQTDQPQHF

abundance: few
v_gene: TRBV10-1
j_gene: TRBJ2-2
d_gene: -
CDR3nt: TGCGCCAGCAGTTCCCGGGAGACCGGGGAGCTGTTTTTT
CDR3aa: CASSSRETGELFF

abundance: -
v_gene: TRBV5-5
j_gene: TRBJ2-7
d_gene: TRBD1
CDR3nt: TGTGCCAGCAGCTGGGGACAGTCAGGCTACGAGCAGTACTTC
CDR3aa: CASSWGQSGYEQYF

abundance: once
v_gene: TRBV4-2
j_gene: TRBJ1-2
d_gene: TRBD1
CDR3nt: TGTGCCAGCAGCCAAGATGGGTCGACAGGGGATTATGGCTACACCTTC
CDR3aa: CASSQDGSTGDYGYTF

abundance: -
v_gene: TRBV18
j_gene: TRBJ2-1
d_gene: TRBD2
CDR3nt: TGTGCCAGCTCACCCCTCAAAGGGCTAGCGGCATTGGGGCAGTTCTTC
CDR3aa: CASSPLKGLAALGQFF

abundance: -
v_gene: TRBV5-1
j_gene: TRBJ1-1
d_gene: TRBD1
CDR3nt: TGCGCCAGCAGGCAATGGGGGACAGGGAACACTGAAGCTTTCTTT
CDR3aa: CASRQWGTGNTEAFF

abundance: -
v_gene: TRBV5-4
j_gene: TRBJ1-1
d_gene: -
CDR3nt: TGTGCCAGCAGCCAAGAATCAGAAAGTACTGAAGCTTTCTTT
CDR3aa: CASSQESESTEAFF

abundance: medium-sized
v_gene: TRBV27
j_gene: TRBJ1-1
d_gene: -
CDR3nt: TGTGCCAGCAGTACAGCCACTGAAGCTTTCTTT
CDR3aa: CASSTATEAFF

abundance: -
v_gene: TRBV28
j_gene: TRBJ2-7
d_gene: -
CDR3nt: TGTGCCAGCAGTTTTGTCGTTTCCTACGAGCAGTACTTC
CDR3aa: CASSFVVSYEQYF

abundance: few
v_gene: TRBV2
j_gene: TRBJ1-4
d_gene: TRBD1
CDR3nt: TGTGCCAGCAGTGAACGGCCTACGAGGGGGCTCAGGGAAAAACTGTTTTTT
CDR3aa: CASSERPTRGLREKLFF

abundance: -
v_gene: TRBV7-7
j_gene: TRBJ1-5
d_gene: -
CDR3nt: TGTGCTAGCAGCTTAAACTCGGATCAGCCCCAGCATTTT
CDR3aa: CASSLNSDQPQHF

abundance: few
v_gene: TRBV6-6
j_gene: TRBJ2-2
d_gene: -
CDR3nt: TGTGCCAGCCACAGGGAGAACACCGGGGAGCTGTTTTTT
CDR3aa: CASHRENTGELFF

abundance: -
v_gene: TRBV19
j_gene: TRBJ1-5
d_gene: -
CDR3nt: TGTGCCAGTCACGGGGCAGATTATAGCAATCAGCCCCAGCATTTT
CDR3aa: CASHGADYSNQPQHF

abundance: -
v_gene: TRBV28
j_gene: TRBJ1-5
d_gene: TRBD1
CDR3nt: TGTGCCAGCAGTTTGCCCGGACAGGGAAGCAATCAGCCCCAGCATTTT
CDR3aa: CASSLPGQGSNQPQHF